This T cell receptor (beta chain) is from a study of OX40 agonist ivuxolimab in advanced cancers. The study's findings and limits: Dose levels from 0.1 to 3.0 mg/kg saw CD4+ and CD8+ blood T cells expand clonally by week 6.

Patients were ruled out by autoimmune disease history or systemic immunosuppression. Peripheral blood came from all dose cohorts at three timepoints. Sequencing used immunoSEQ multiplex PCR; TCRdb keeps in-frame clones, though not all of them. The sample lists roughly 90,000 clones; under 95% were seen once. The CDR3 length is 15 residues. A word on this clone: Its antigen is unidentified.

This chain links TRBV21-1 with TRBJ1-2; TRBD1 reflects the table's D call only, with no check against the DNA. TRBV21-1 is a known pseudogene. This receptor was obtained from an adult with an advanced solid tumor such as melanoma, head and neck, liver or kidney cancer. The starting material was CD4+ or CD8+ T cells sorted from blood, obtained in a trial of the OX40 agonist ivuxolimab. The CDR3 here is CASSDATGGDYGYTF. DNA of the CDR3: TGTGCCAGCAGCGACGCGACAGGGGGTGACTATGGCTACACCTTC.